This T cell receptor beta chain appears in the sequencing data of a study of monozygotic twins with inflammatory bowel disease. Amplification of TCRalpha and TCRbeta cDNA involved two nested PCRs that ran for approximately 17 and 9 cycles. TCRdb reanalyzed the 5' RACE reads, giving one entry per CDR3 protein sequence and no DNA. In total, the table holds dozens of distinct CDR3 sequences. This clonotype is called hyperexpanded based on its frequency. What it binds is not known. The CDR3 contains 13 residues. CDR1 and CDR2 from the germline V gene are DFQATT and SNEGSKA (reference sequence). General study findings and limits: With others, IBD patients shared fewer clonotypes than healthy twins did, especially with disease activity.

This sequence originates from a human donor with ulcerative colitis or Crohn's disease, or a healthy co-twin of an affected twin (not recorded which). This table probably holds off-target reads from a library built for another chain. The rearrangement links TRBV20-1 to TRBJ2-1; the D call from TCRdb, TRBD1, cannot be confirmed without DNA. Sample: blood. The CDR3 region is CSASLTGGNEQFF.